These 7 T cell receptor beta chains originate from one sample sequenced in a study of technical replicates of blood from four donors. TCRdb keeps only in-frame clones here, not all; method: immunoSEQ multiplex PCR. This table has approximately 17,000 clones, about 89% appearing once. Sequenced: PBMCs. All receptors come from a human donor in good health.

The chain couples TRBV25-1 to TRBJ2-7; D uncertain. Between the trimmed V and J ends, which lost 5 bases and 5 bases, there was a span of 16 bases. The germline V gene encodes CDR1 MGHDK and CDR2 SYGVNS. This CDR3 contains 14 residues. The CDR3 protein is CASSFSRRSDEQYF. The CDR3 DNA is TGTGCCAGCAGTTTCTCGCGCAGGTCAGACGAGCAGTACTTC.

The genes are TRBV18 and TRBJ2-7; TRBD2 matches 11 bases. With V trimmed by 4 bases and J by 3 bases, 8 bases remained unmatched. The CDR3 extends over 16 amino acids. The V gene's germline CDR1 is KGHSH and CDR2 LQKENI. The CDR3: CASSRTGTSGRYEQYF. CDR3 nucleotide sequence: TGTGCCAGCTCACGAACGGGGACTAGCGGACGCTACGAGCAGTACTTC.

This clone turned up a few times. The DNA for the CDR3 is TGCGCCAGCAGCCAAGATTGGGACAGCTTAAATCAGCCCCAGCATTTT. This gives the protein CASSQDWDSLNQPQHF. J is TRBJ1-5 and V is TRBV4-1; 7 positions agree with TRBD1. J gave up 4 bases and V 0 bases, and 6 bases lay outside the gene matches. CDR1 is MGHRA, CDR2 YSYEKL, per germline. CDR3 length: 16 residues.

The chain recombines TRBV11-2 with TRBJ2-1, with TRBD1 as a possible D gene (6 bases). Trimming stripped 4 bases from V and 5 bases from J, with 15 bases between. This CDR3 has 15 residues. Germline CDR1 is SGHAT and CDR2 is FQNNGV. The CDR3 protein is CASSSSSTGNNEQFF. The CDR3 DNA follows: TGTGCCAGCAGCTCTTCCTCCACAGGGAACAATGAGCAGTTCTTC.

This sequence joins TRBV5-1 and TRBJ2-1, with D uncertain. The V end lost 0 bases, the J end lost 4 bases, and 8 bases lay between the germline ends. Germline CDR1 and CDR2: SGHRS and YFSETQ. This CDR3 is built from 14 residues. The CDR3 DNA follows: TGCGCCAGCAGCTTGGACTCGTTATACAATGAGCAGTTCTTC. Translating it yields CASSLDSLYNEQFF.

This rearrangement joins TRBV25-1 to TRBJ1-2; TRBD1 aligns across 9 bases. Germline values: CDR1 MGHDK, CDR2 SYGVNS. The V and J ends lost 4 bases and 5 bases, in that order; junction bases with no gene match: 8. This CDR3 region has 15 residues. In nucleotides, the CDR3 is TGTGCCAGCAGTGGGCGGGAAGGGACAGGGTATGGCTACACCTTC. Translating gives CASSGREGTGYGYTF.

V gene TRBV6-1 combines with J gene TRBJ2-3, with D perhaps TRBD1 (5 bases). Germline lookup yields CDR1 MNHNS and CDR2 SASEGT. The V and J ends lost 5 bases and 1 base respectively, with 13 bases between them. CDR3 length: 15 amino acids. CDR3 sequence: CASSLLGQGTDTQYF. The CDR3 bases are TGTGCCAGCAGTCTCCTGGGGCAGGGCACAGATACGCAGTATTTT.